These T cell receptor beta chains were read from a single sample in a study of regulatory T cells in long-lasting Graves disease. In TCRdb, the multiplex PCR reads were re-called with MiXCR into one record per CDR3 protein. Of about 560,000 distinct CDR3 sequences listed, roughly a sixth were seen once; the top ten hold around 12%. The data were also submitted as part of a second study, on T cells in Graves' hyperthyroidism and ophthalmopathy.

Sequences were derived from peripheral blood mononuclear cells (PBMCs), sampled at new diagnosis, from a patient treated with antithyroid drugs. The receptors come from a man aged 18 to 30 with Graves disease. Each CDR3 is given with its conserved first and last residue. Fields, in order: V gene, D gene, J gene, clone size, CDR3 protein, CDR3 DNA. A D gene is named only where the DNA matches it firmly. Expanded clones get a size class; other rows say once, few or many, or leave the size out.

TRBV7-9	NA	TRBJ2-3	NA	CAAPGGGAGTDTQYF	TGTGCCGCGCCCGGAGGGGGCGCGGGCACGGATACGCAGTATTTT
TRBV28	NA	TRBJ2-1	NA	CASSLQGGVEQFF	TGTGCCAGCAGTTTACAGGGGGGAGTTGAGCAGTTCTTC
TRBV3-1	TRBD2	TRBJ2-7	once	CASGQGTSGRAAPYEQYF	TGTGCCAGCGGCCAAGGGACTAGCGGGAGGGCCGCTCCCTACGAGCAGTACTTC
TRBV29-1	TRBD2	TRBJ2-5	NA	CSVSGRAGETQYF	TGCAGCGTAAGCGGGAGGGCGGGAGAGACCCAGTACTTC
TRBV11-2	TRBD1	TRBJ2-3	NA	CASSHRDRAGIQGATDTQYF	TGCGCCAGCAGCCACCGTGACCGGGCCGGTATTCAGGGGGCGACAGATACGCAGTATTTT
TRBV6-2/TRBV6-3	TRBD1	TRBJ2-1	few	CASSYTSGTDEQFF	TGTGCCAGCAGTTACACCTCGGGGACAGATGAGCAGTTCTTC
TRBV19	NA	TRBJ2-1	few	CASNRPGSEQFF	TGTGCCAGTAATCGCCCGGGCAGTGAGCAGTTCTTC
TRBV28	NA	TRBJ2-7	many	CASSLPALTYEQYF	TGTGCCAGCAGTTTACCGGCGCTTACCTACGAGCAGTACTTC
TRBV5-4	TRBD2	TRBJ2-7	many	CASSWVTSGGYEQYF	TGTGCCAGCAGCTGGGTGACTAGCGGAGGCTACGAGCAGTACTTC
TRBV11-2	TRBD1	TRBJ2-2	NA	CASSPTDRGDTGELFF	TGTGCCAGCAGCCCAACGGACAGGGGGGACACCGGGGAGCTGTTTTTT
TRBV19	NA	TRBJ2-5	NA	CASSIRGSVAETQYF	TGTGCCAGTAGTATCCGGGGATCCGTAGCGGAGACCCAGTACTTC
TRBV20-1	TRBD1	TRBJ1-1	many	CSAKRGPNTEAFF	TGCAGTGCGAAGAGGGGGCCGAACACTGAAGCTTTCTTT
TRBV12-3/TRBV12-4	NA	TRBJ2-1	NA	CASSPQDRTSAYNEQFF	TGTGCCAGCAGTCCACAGGATCGGACTTCGGCCTACAATGAGCAGTTCTTC
TRBV5-4	TRBD2	TRBJ2-7	few	CASSLAGGRAREQYF	TGTGCCAGCAGCTTGGCCGGCGGGAGGGCCCGCGAGCAGTACTTC
TRBV13	NA	TRBJ2-1	NA	CASSLGTVRGNEQFF	TGTGCCAGCAGCTTAGGGACGGTGAGGGGCAATGAGCAGTTCTTC
TRBV6-1	NA	TRBJ2-7	many	CASSPRGAEEQYF	TGTGCCAGCAGTCCGCGAGGGGCGGAAGAGCAGTACTTC
TRBV2	NA	TRBJ2-5	NA	CASSPRYFETQYF	TGTGCCAGCAGCCCCCGTTACTTTGAGACCCAGTACTTC
TRBV7-2	NA	TRBJ1-2	few	CASRYTTGGGYTF	TGTGCCAGCAGATACACGACAGGCGGCGGCTACACCTTC
TRBV6-9	NA	TRBJ2-3	many	CASSSGWGALATQYF	TGTGCCAGCAGTTCGGGTTGGGGGGCTCTAGCAACGCAGTATTTT
TRBV27	TRBD1	TRBJ2-1	few	CASSFLAIGTGRHEQFF	TGTGCCAGCAGTTTTTTAGCCATCGGGACAGGTCGACATGAGCAGTTCTTC
TRBV7-3	NA	TRBJ1-1	many	CASSLNRETEAFF	TGTGCCAGCAGCTTAAACAGGGAAACTGAAGCTTTCTTT
TRBV19	NA	TRBJ1-2	few	CAISWGTENYGYTF	TGTGCCATATCCTGGGGGACGGAGAACTATGGCTACACCTTC
TRBV7-7	NA	TRBJ2-7	NA	CASSLAPLYEQYF	TGTGCTAGCAGCTTAGCCCCCCTGTACGAGCAGTACTTC
TRBV7-9	NA	TRBJ2-6	NA	CASSLGVRVGPLRSGANVLTF	TGTGCCAGCAGCTTAGGGGTTCGGGTCGGGCCCCTACGCTCTGGGGCCAACGTCCTGACTTTC
TRBV6-1	NA	TRBJ1-2	few	CASSPRTSLRGYTF	TGTGCCAGCAGCCCTAGGACATCCCTCAGGGGCTACACCTTC
TRBV14	TRBD2	TRBJ2-1	many	CASSLTSGRTYNEQFF	TGTGCCAGCAGCCTCACTAGCGGGAGGACATACAATGAGCAGTTCTTC
TRBV12-3/TRBV12-4	NA	TRBJ2-1	many	CASSPGRSGLLPNNEQFF	TGTGCCAGCAGTCCGGGGCGTTCGGGTCTCCTTCCCAACAATGAGCAGTTCTTC
TRBV12-3/TRBV12-4	NA	TRBJ2-1	many	CASRMDGSSYNEQFF	TGTGCCAGCAGAATGGACGGGAGCTCCTACAATGAGCAGTTCTTC
TRBV20-1	NA	TRBJ1-1	NA	CSARWDNGFKAFF	TGCAGTGCTAGATGGGACAACGGCTTTAAAGCTTTCTTT
TRBV11-2	TRBD2	TRBJ2-5	many	CASSPDLAGGGETQYF	TGTGCCAGCAGCCCCGATCTAGCGGGAGGGGGAGAGACCCAGTACTTC
TRBV5-8	TRBD2	TRBJ2-5	NA	CASSNGLAMYQETQYF	TGTGCCAGCAGCAACGGACTAGCGATGTACCAAGAGACCCAGTACTTC
TRBV7-9	TRBD2	TRBJ2-1	many	CASSPRLADSYNEQFF	TGTGCCAGCAGCCCAAGACTAGCGGACTCCTACAATGAGCAGTTCTTC
TRBV20-1	TRBD2	TRBJ2-3	many	CSARAGGKDTQYF	TGCAGTGCTAGAGCGGGAGGTAAAGATACGCAGTATTTT
TRBV27	TRBD1	TRBJ1-1	many	CASRDRGPWTEAFF	TGTGCCAGCAGGGACAGGGGGCCATGGACTGAAGCTTTCTTT
TRBV18	NA	TRBJ2-5	few	CASSPGRGFERNQETQYF	TGTGCCAGCTCACCCGGAAGGGGTTTCGAGCGGAACCAAGAGACCCAGTACTTC
TRBV9	NA	TRBJ1-4	NA	CASSVAGGTNEKLFF	TGTGCCAGCAGCGTAGCTGGGGGAACTAATGAAAAACTGTTTTTT
TRBV4-1	NA	TRBJ2-2	NA	CASSQDGPGELFF	TGTGCCAGCAGCCAAGATGGGCCCGGGGAGCTGTTTTTT
TRBV28	NA	TRBJ2-7	many	CASSLPLRDLFEQYF	TGTGCCAGCAGTTTACCCCTCCGGGACCTCTTTGAGCAGTACTTC
TRBV6-2/TRBV6-3	TRBD1	TRBJ2-7	many	CASSYRDREYEQYF	TGTGCCAGCAGTTATCGGGACAGGGAATACGAGCAGTACTTC
TRBV29-1	TRBD1	TRBJ1-1	NA	CSVPTGQANTEAFF	TGCAGCGTTCCTACTGGACAGGCGAACACTGAAGCTTTCTTT
TRBV30	NA	TRBJ1-1	NA	CAWSILDRSNTEAFF	TGTGCCTGGAGCATTCTTGACAGATCGAACACTGAAGCTTTCTTT
TRBV3-1	NA	TRBJ1-1	few	CASSQAQGLDAFF	TGTGCCAGCAGCCAAGCACAGGGATTGGATGCTTTCTTT
TRBV9	TRBD2	TRBJ2-1	NA	CASSVEGLAGVNEQFF	TGTGCCAGCAGCGTAGAGGGACTAGCGGGAGTCAATGAGCAGTTCTTC